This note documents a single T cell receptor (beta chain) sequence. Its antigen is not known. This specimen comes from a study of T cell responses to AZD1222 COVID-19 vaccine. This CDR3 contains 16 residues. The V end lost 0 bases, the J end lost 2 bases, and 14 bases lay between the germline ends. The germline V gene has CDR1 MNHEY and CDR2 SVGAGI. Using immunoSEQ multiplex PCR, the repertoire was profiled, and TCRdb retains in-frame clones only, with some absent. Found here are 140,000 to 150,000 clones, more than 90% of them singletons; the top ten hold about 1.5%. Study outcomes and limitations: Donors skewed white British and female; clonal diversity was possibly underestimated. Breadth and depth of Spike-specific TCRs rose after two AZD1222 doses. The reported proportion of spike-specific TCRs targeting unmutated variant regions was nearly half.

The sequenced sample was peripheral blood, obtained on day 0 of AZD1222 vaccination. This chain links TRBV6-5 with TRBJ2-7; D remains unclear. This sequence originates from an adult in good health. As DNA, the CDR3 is TGTGCCAGCAGTTACTCGACAAGAAGACCAACCTACGAGCAGTACTTC. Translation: CASSYSTRRPTYEQYF.